The clone carrying this TCR beta chain came up many times. Its antigen is undetermined. This specimen comes from a study of Graves' ophthalmopathy and Graves' hyperthyroidism. Study results and caveats: It was with 65% to 71% sensitivity and 72.22% specificity that the model predicted ophthalmopathy progression.

The stable label applied to hyperthyroidism with no ophthalmopathy within 18 months of follow-up. Ages of hyperthyroidism patients ran from 18 to 65, and their diagnoses were new, under 2 months' duration. PBMCs were isolated from a roughly 9.3 ml sample of fresh peripheral blood. RNA transcripts were the template, and TCR beta CDR3 regions were amplified from them. Second-round multiplex PCR came after first-round RT-PCR with HTBI primers. One entry per CDR3 protein, called by TCRdb with MiXCR from the multiplex PCR reads. The profile shows a few hundred thousand distinct CDR3 sequences, 15% to 17% of them singletons. Germline lookup yields CDR1 SGDLS and CDR2 YYNGEE. V shed 0 bases and J shed 8 bases, with 11 bases lying between them. The CDR3 is made up of 13 amino acids.

The sequenced material came from peripheral blood. This chain links TRBV9 with TRBJ1-2; possibly TRBD1 for D (5 bases). This receptor was identified in a woman aged 18-29 years with stable Graves' hyperthyroidism. The CDR3 sequence is CASSVATSGGYTF. CDR3 nucleotide sequence: TGTGCCAGCAGCGTAGCTACTTCAGGGGGCTACACCTTC.